This T cell receptor beta chain emerged from a study of T cell responses to AZD1222 COVID-19 vaccine. About this clone: Antigen: not known.

Broader study findings: Just a handful of AZD1222 recipients tested seropositive at baseline. The donor cohort was predominantly white British with a female majority, and clonal diversity may have been underestimated.

This table comes from immunoSEQ multiplex PCR, and its TCRdb copy is limited to in-frame clones, with some not included. The table shows some 160,000 clones, with 92% occurring only once. The CDR3 runs to 14 residues. Germline CDR1 SEHNR, CDR2 FQNEAQ (reference sequence). V trimming: 5 bases; J trimming: 2 bases; junction bases outside the gene matches: 6. The V gene is TRBV7-9, the J gene TRBJ2-7; 7 positions agree with TRBD2. This specimen consisted of peripheral blood, obtained on day 0 of AZD1222 vaccination. The receptor's source is an adult in good health. The CDR3 loop is CASSAPGLPYEQYF. The CDR3 DNA sequence: TGTGCCAGCAGCGCTCCGGGACTACCCTACGAGCAGTACTTC.